This T cell receptor beta chain was obtained from a study of shared clonotypes between healthy human individuals. Comment on this clone: Its antigen is still unknown.

Study-wide points: Relative to memory subsets, naive subsets generally showed larger estimated richness. What limited the represented genetic and exposure-history diversity was the small number of donors.

Germline CDR1 SGHTA, CDR2 FQGTGA. Germline trimming cut 2 bases from V and 5 bases from J; bases unmatched to any gene: 10. The CDR3 has 16 residues. Assay execution proceeded at the deep level. Study processing details: ImmunoSEQ gave junction-only sequences without quality scores, so filtering differed. Clones were read by immunoSEQ multiplex PCR, and TCRdb kept only the in-frame ones, dropping some. The V and J calls and clone size come from that table; D and trimming were worked out from the DNA. The data contain under 1,100,000 clones, around 74% of them singletons. This TCR was recovered from a man aged 18 to 30 in good health. The chain employs TRBV7-3 and TRBJ2-5; 8 positions agree with TRBD1. Material for sequencing was memory CD4+ T cells sorted from blood. Regarding subset: CD45RA-negative fraction. CDR3 sequence (DNA): TGTGCCAGCAGCTTATACCCCAGGGGGCGCGGGGAGACCCAGTACTTC. Translated: CASSLYPRGRGETQYF.